These 2 T cell receptor beta chains originate from one sample sequenced in a study of blood T cells in healthy people across ages. Together with a sample-barcoded 5' primer, a J-beta primer mix was included in a second PCR lasting roughly 7 to 11 cycles. Using its own MiXCR run on the 5' RACE reads, TCRdb lists one record per CDR3 protein. Of about 1 million distinct CDR3 sequences listed, around 27% were seen once; the top ten hold around 0.75%. A further study also used this sample, focusing on T cells of mothers and their children.

Material: blood. These receptors all stem from a girl aged 2-10 years in good health.

This clonotype was seen only a few times. The rearrangement links TRBV3-1 to TRBJ2-3, with D unclear. The CDR3 totals 14 residues. Trimming cost V 0 bases and J 5 bases, with 9 bases left between them. Germline V gene sequence: CDR1 LGHDT, CDR2 YNNKEL (reference sequence). The CDR3 is CASSQELTVDTQYF. The CDR3 DNA reads as TGTGCCAGCAGCCAAGAATTGACTGTAGATACGCAGTATTTT.

As concerns this clonotype: One end of the junction is discordant with germline, which a read error may explain. The chain has TRBV29-1 and TRBJ2-5; a possible D gene is TRBD1 (6 bases). Germline CDR1 reads SQVTM; CDR2 reads ANQGSEA. This CDR3 comprises 15 residues. The chain's CDR3 is CSVEDPRTERETRYF. CDR3 in DNA: TGCAGCGTTGAAGACCCTCGGACAGAGAGGGAGACCCGGTACTTC.